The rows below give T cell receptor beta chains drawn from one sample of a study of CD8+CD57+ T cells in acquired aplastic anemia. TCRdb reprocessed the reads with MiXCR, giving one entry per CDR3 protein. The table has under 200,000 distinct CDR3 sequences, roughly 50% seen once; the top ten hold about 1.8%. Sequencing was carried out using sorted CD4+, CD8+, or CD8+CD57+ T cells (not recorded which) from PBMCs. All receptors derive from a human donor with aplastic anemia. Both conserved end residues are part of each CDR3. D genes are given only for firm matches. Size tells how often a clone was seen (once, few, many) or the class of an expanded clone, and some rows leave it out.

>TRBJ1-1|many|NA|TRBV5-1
CASSLVSSMNTEAFF
TGCGCCAGCAGCTTGGTTTCGAGCATGAACACTGAAGCTTTCTTT
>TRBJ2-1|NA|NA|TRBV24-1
CATSGGGPGNEQFF
TGTGCCACCTCGGGCGGCGGTCCTGGTAATGAGCAGTTCTTC
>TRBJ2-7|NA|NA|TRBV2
CASSEWASSYEQYF
TGTGCCAGCAGTGAGTGGGCCAGCTCCTACGAGCAGTACTTC
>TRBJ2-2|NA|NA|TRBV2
CASSVGESTGGLFF
TGTGCCAGCAGTGTCGGGGAAAGCACCGGGGGGCTGTTTTTT
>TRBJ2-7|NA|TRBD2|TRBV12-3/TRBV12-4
CASSYSPLAARSYEQYF
TGTGCCAGCAGTTACTCCCCCCTAGCGGCCAGGTCCTACGAGCAGTACTTC
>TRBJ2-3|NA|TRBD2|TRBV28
CASSLSASGGADTQYF
TGTGCCAGCAGTTTATCGGCTAGCGGGGGGGCAGATACGCAGTATTTT
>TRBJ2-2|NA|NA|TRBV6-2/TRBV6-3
CASSLSGVRENTGELFF
TGTGCCAGCAGCCTATCAGGAGTTAGGGAGAACACCGGGGAGCTGTTTTTT
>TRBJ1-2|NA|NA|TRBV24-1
CATIKAGTRHGYTF
TGTGCCACCATTAAGGCGGGGACTCGCCATGGCTACACCTTC
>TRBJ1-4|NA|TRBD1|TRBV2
CASGGQGEKLFF
TGTGCCAGCGGGGGACAGGGGGAAAAACTGTTTTTT
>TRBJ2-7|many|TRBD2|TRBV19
CASSRASGAQNYEQYF
TGTGCCAGTAGTCGGGCTAGCGGGGCCCAGAACTACGAGCAGTACTTC
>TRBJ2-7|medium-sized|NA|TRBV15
CATSREDLTYGYEQYF
TGTGCCACCAGCAGAGAGGACCTGACGTATGGCTACGAGCAGTACTTC
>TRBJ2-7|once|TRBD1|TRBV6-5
CASSWDRENSYEQYF
TGTGCCAGCAGTTGGGACAGGGAGAATTCCTACGAGCAGTACTTC
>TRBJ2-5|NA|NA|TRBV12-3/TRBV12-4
CASSLSPLETQYF
TGTGCCAGCAGTTTAAGTCCATTAGAGACCCAGTACTTC
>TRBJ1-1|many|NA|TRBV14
CASSQDRGEAFF
TGTGCCAGCAGCCAAGATCGGGGAGAGGCTTTCTTT
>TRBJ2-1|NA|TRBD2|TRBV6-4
CASSDSSGGVSYNEQFF
TGTGCCAGCAGTGACTCTAGCGGGGGGGTATCCTACAATGAGCAGTTCTTC
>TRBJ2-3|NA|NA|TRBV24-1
CATEGSHSSTDTQYF
TGTGCCACCGAAGGCTCCCATTCTAGCACAGATACGCAGTATTTT
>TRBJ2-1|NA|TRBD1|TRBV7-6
CASSLAWDSLTYNEQFF
TGTGCCAGCAGCTTAGCTTGGGACAGCCTCACCTACAATGAGCAGTTCTTC
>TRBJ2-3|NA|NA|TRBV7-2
CASSLSHSTDTQYF
TGTGCCAGCAGCTTAAGTCACAGCACAGATACGCAGTATTTT
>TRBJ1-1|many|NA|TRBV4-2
CASSQAGRMNTEAFF
TGTGCCAGCAGCCAAGCCGGTAGGATGAACACTGAAGCTTTCTTT
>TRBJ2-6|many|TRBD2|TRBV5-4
CASRTGGADGANVLTF
TGTGCCAGCAGGACCGGGGGGGCGGACGGGGCCAACGTCCTGACTTTC
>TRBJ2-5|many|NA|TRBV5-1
CASRTGETQYF
TGCGCCAGCAGGACGGGAGAGACCCAGTACTTC
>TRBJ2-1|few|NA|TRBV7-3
CASTPGGMNEQFF
TGTGCCAGCACCCCGGGCGGAATGAATGAGCAGTTCTTC
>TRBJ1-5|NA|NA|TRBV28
CASRHGTQHF
TGTGCCAGCCGGCACGGGACCCAGCATTTT
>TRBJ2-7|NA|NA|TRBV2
CASSESVGSYGQCF
TGTGCCAGCAGTGAATCGGTGGGGAGCTACGGGCAGTGCTTC